This T cell receptor (beta chain) was sequenced during a study of T cells in Graves' hyperthyroidism and ophthalmopathy. Background on the study: Peripheral blood was taken when the disease was first diagnosed, before any treatment began.

Hyperthyroidism patients were newly diagnosed, had disease duration under 2 months, and were aged 18 to 65 years. Any patient presenting with uncontrolled infection, other autoimmune disease, pregnancy or lactation was left out. As regards this clonotype: A read error may explain this, as a much larger clone is one base away.

From RNA transcripts, TCR beta CDR3 regions were amplified. Carried out on the TCR CDR3, a first-round RT-PCR used the HTBI primer set. TCRdb fed the multiplex PCR reads into MiXCR, producing one record per CDR3 protein. The table has approximately 270,000 distinct CDR3 sequences, approximately 14% seen once. Material: blood. This TCR was sampled from a woman in her thirties or forties with Graves' hyperthyroidism that later progressed to Graves' ophthalmopathy.

The CDR3 protein is CSARDPRVYEQYF. DNA of the CDR3: TGCAGTGCTAGAGATCCCCGGGTCTACGAGCAGTACTTC. This sequence joins TRBV20-1 and TRBJ2-7; D is uncertain. From germline, CDR1 is DFQATT and CDR2 SNEGSKA (reference sequence). The ends were cut back, 0 bases at V and 3 bases at J, with 9 bases in the middle. This CDR3 has 13 residues.